A selection of T cell receptor beta chains follows, all from one sample in a study of T cell responses to AZD1222 COVID-19 vaccine. Profiling relied on immunoSEQ multiplex PCR, and the TCRdb table lists in-frame clones only, not all of them. The sample records 15,000 to 17,000 clones, approximately 90% being singletons. Sequenced material: peripheral blood, taken 28 days after the second AZD1222 dose. Source of these receptors: an adult who received the AZD1222 COVID-19 vaccine. Both conserved end residues are part of each CDR3. The D gene is left open where the match is weak. The size entry is marked missing in some rows and otherwise reads once, few, many or a size class.

>TRBV20-1|NA|TRBJ1-1|NA
CSARPNTEAFF
TGCAGTGCTAGACCGAACACTGAAGCTTTCTTT
>TRBV9|NA|TRBJ2-6|TRBD2
CASSVGLAGGGTGANVLTF
TGTGCCAGCAGCGTGGGACTAGCGGGAGGGGGAACTGGGGCCAACGTCCTGACTTTC
>TRBV12-3/TRBV12-4|NA|TRBJ1-5|NA
CASSFSRGQPQHF
TGTGCCAGCAGTTTTTCGAGGGGCCAGCCCCAGCATTTT
>TRBV7-3|NA|TRBJ2-1|NA
CASSLTGADYNEQFF
TGTGCCAGCAGCTTAACGGGGGCGGATTACAATGAGCAGTTCTTC
>TRBV7-2|NA|TRBJ1-1|NA
CASSLGQMNTEAFF
TGTGCCAGCAGCTTAGGACAAATGAACACTGAAGCTTTCTTT
>TRBV7-9|few|TRBJ2-2|NA
CASSLAPTTGELFF
TGTGCCAGCAGCTTAGCCCCCACCACCGGGGAGCTGTTTTTT
>TRBV24-1|NA|TRBJ1-6|TRBD1
CATSDPREGGDNSPLHF
TGTGCCACCAGTGATCCCCGGGAAGGGGGCGATAATTCACCCCTCCACTTT
>TRBV5-8|few|TRBJ1-2|NA
CASSLLNNYGYTF
TGTGCCAGCAGCTTGCTAAATAACTATGGCTACACCTTC
>TRBV7-9|few|TRBJ2-5|NA
CASSFGDLGTETQYF
TGTGCCAGCAGCTTCGGTGATCTCGGGACGGAGACCCAGTACTTC
>TRBV7-9|NA|TRBJ2-7|TRBD1
CASSFPGQGDYEQYF
TGTGCCAGCAGCTTCCCGGGACAGGGGGACTACGAGCAGTACTTC
>TRBV18|NA|TRBJ1-1|NA
CASSPTGYTEAFF
TGTGCCAGCTCACCCACGGGGTACACTGAAGCTTTCTTT
>TRBV11-2|once|TRBJ2-1|NA
CASSTHSLSNEQFF
TGTGCCAGCAGCACCCACTCCCTCTCCAATGAGCAGTTCTTC
>TRBV7-9|NA|TRBJ1-3|TRBD1
CASSSRGQGNTIYF
TGTGCCAGCAGCTCACGGGGACAGGGAAACACCATATATTTT
>TRBV3-1/TRBV3-2|NA|TRBJ1-2|NA
CASSPDRVYGYTF
TGTGCCAGCAGCCCGGACAGAGTCTATGGCTACACCTTC
>TRBV5-6|NA|TRBJ1-3|NA
CASRRKGGNTIYF
TGTGCCAGCAGGCGAAAGGGTGGAAACACCATATATTTT
>TRBV9|NA|TRBJ1-1|NA
CASSVTSGTPQREAFF
TGTGCCAGCAGCGTGACCTCCGGGACACCTCAACGGGAAGCTTTCTTT
>TRBV28|NA|TRBJ1-1|NA
CASSPNASGRRNTEAFF
TGTGCCAGCAGCCCGAACGCGTCGGGACGGCGAAACACTGAAGCTTTCTTT
>TRBV27|NA|TRBJ2-1|NA
CASRPGYNEQFF
TGTGCCAGTCGGCCGGGCTACAATGAGCAGTTCTTC
>TRBV29-1|NA|TRBJ1-2|NA
CSAQLESYGYTF
TGCAGCGCTCAACTTGAAAGCTATGGCTACACCTTC
>TRBV9|NA|TRBJ2-1|TRBD2
CASSVEGGRSNEQFF
TGTGCCAGCAGCGTAGAGGGCGGGAGGTCCAATGAGCAGTTCTTC
>TRBV3-1/TRBV3-2|NA|TRBJ1-4|NA
CASSRWGRTNEKLFF
TGTGCCAGCAGCCGGTGGGGCAGAACTAATGAAAAACTGTTTTTT
>TRBV19|NA|TRBJ1-5|NA
CASSIGLYSNQPQHF
TGTGCCAGTAGTATAGGGCTTTATAGCAATCAGCCCCAGCATTTT
>TRBV19|NA|TRBJ2-1|NA
CASSIVRLRGANEQFF
TGTGCCAGTAGTATAGTGAGACTCCGAGGGGCCAATGAGCAGTTCTTC
>TRBV7-9|NA|TRBJ2-1|NA
CASSFLEGSLNEQFF
TGTGCCAGCAGCTTTTTAGAAGGGTCTTTGAATGAGCAGTTCTTC
>TRBV5-1|NA|TRBJ2-7|NA
CASSQPPQDEQYF
TGCGCCAGCAGCCAGCCGCCTCAAGACGAGCAGTACTTC
>TRBV4-2|NA|TRBJ1-2|TRBD1
CASSLDRVNYGYTF
TGTGCCAGCAGCCTGGACAGGGTCAACTATGGCTACACCTTC
>TRBV7-3|NA|TRBJ2-1|TRBD2
CASSSSGTKNNEQFF
TGTGCCAGCAGCTCGAGCGGGACTAAGAACAATGAGCAGTTCTTC
>TRBV2|NA|TRBJ2-7|TRBD1
CATKGQGAYEQYF
TGTGCCACCAAGGGACAGGGGGCCTACGAGCAGTACTTC
>TRBV7-2|few|TRBJ1-5|NA
CASSLDFYSNQPQHF
TGTGCCAGCAGCTTAGATTTTTATAGCAATCAGCCCCAGCATTTT
>TRBV10-3|NA|TRBJ2-7|NA
CAISESGGPTYEQYF
TGTGCCATCAGTGAGTCTGGCGGCCCGACCTACGAGCAGTACTTC
>TRBV23-1|NA|TRBJ1-4|TRBD1
CASQTTGGNEKLFF
TGCGCCAGCCAAACGACAGGGGGAAATGAAAAACTGTTTTTT
>TRBV5-1|NA|TRBJ1-2|TRBD1
CASSLQGVRGYGYTF
TGCGCCAGCAGCTTACAGGGGGTTCGAGGCTATGGCTACACCTTC
>TRBV30|NA|TRBJ1-1|NA
CAWSPGRGLEAFF
TGTGCCTGGAGTCCCGGCCGGGGGCTTGAAGCTTTCTTT
>TRBV21-1|NA|TRBJ2-5|NA
CASSRRGQGLQETQYF
TGTGCCAGCAGCAGAAGAGGACAGGGGCTGCAGGAGACCCAGTACTTC
>TRBV28|NA|TRBJ2-5|NA
CASSLSVGQETQYF
TGTGCCAGCAGTTTATCGGTGGGACAAGAGACCCAGTACTTC
>TRBV19|NA|TRBJ2-5|NA
CASSLGQHQETQYF
TGTGCCAGTAGTCTAGGACAGCACCAAGAGACCCAGTACTTC
>TRBV7-2|NA|TRBJ1-1|NA
CASSLTENTEAFF
TGTGCCAGCAGCTTAACAGAGAACACTGAAGCTTTCTTT
>TRBV7-2|NA|TRBJ1-4|NA
CASSPPGEEKLFF
TGTGCCAGCAGCCCCCCCGGGGAAGAAAAACTGTTTTTT
>TRBV10-3|NA|TRBJ2-7|NA
CAISERRGEGQYF
TGTGCCATCAGTGAACGACGCGGGGAAGGGCAGTACTTC
>TRBV9|once|TRBJ2-5|NA
CASSVGDSQETQYF
TGTGCCAGCAGCGTAGGGGATAGCCAAGAGACCCAGTACTTC
>TRBV5-1|NA|TRBJ1-2|NA
CASSLDPYRTGYGYTF
TGCGCCAGCAGCTTGGATCCCTATAGGACGGGCTATGGCTACACCTTC
>TRBV14|NA|TRBJ2-7|TRBD2
CASSQENIRAGRYLYEQYF
TGTGCCAGCAGCCAAGAAAATATTCGAGCGGGACGCTATCTATACGAGCAGTACTTC
>TRBV2|NA|TRBJ2-5|TRBD2
CASSEEATSKKTQYF
TGTGCCAGCAGTGAAGAGGCGACTAGCAAAAAGACCCAGTACTTC
>TRBV11-2|once|TRBJ2-7|TRBD2
CASSWSGGAYEQYF
TGTGCCAGCAGCTGGAGCGGGGGGGCCTACGAGCAGTACTTC
>TRBV7-2|NA|TRBJ2-6|NA
CASSRGSTGANVLTF
TGTGCCAGCAGCCGGGGTAGCACTGGGGCCAACGTCCTGACTTTC
>TRBV3-1/TRBV3-2|NA|TRBJ2-2|NA
CASSQDYPGTGELFF
TGTGCCAGCAGCCAAGATTACCCTGGCACCGGGGAGCTGTTTTTT
>TRBV5-8|NA|TRBJ1-5|NA
CASSLEYGRSSNQPQHF
TGTGCCAGCAGCTTGGAATACGGACGGTCTAGCAATCAGCCCCAGCATTTT
>TRBV30|few|TRBJ2-2|TRBD1
CAKAQGENTGELFF
TGTGCCAAAGCCCAGGGGGAGAACACCGGGGAGCTGTTTTTT
>TRBV21-1|NA|TRBJ1-6|NA
CASSRHRVYGSPLHF
TGTGCCAGCAGCAGGCACAGGGTGTACGGATCACCCCTCCACTTT
>TRBV30|few|TRBJ1-3|NA
CAWSVGAGSGNTIYF
TGTGCCTGGAGTGTAGGGGCCGGTTCTGGAAACACCATATATTTT
>TRBV29-1|NA|TRBJ2-2|TRBD1
CSVLPGQGLTGELFF
TGCAGCGTGCTACCGGGACAGGGCCTCACCGGGGAGCTGTTTTTT
>TRBV6-6|NA|TRBJ2-1|NA
CASSYHLLNEQFF
TGTGCCAGCAGTTATCATTTGCTAAATGAGCAGTTCTTC